These 25 T cell receptor beta chains were sequenced from one sample in a study of blood T cells in healthy people across ages (dated by TCRdb to the mid-2010s). Libraries were constructed by 5' RACE. The sequencing machine was an Illumina HiSeq 2500. A second PCR of about 6 to 11 cycles was performed with a sample-barcoded 5' primer and a J-beta primer mix. The public sequencing data were trimmed at Q25 with fastp and processed into clonotypes with MiXCR by TCRdb, which kept only in-frame beta chains. CDR3 protein sequences are deduplicated, and each keeps its most common genes and DNA. Here the sample has 1.5 million to 2 million distinct CDR3 sequences; approximately 28% occur a single time. The top ten clones comprise 6.5% to 8.5% of the sample. Sequencing was done on a sample of blood. All receptors come from a young woman in good health.

The gene calls are TRBV12-3 or TRBV12-4 and TRBJ2-7, with 8 bases lining up with TRBD2. The CDR3 consists of 14 residues. J lost 4 bases, V lost 6 bases, and 8 bases had no gene match. The CDR3 spells CASRAGAVTYEQYF. The CDR3 nucleotides are TGTGCCAGCAGAGCGGGGGCCGTAACTTACGAGCAGTACTTC.

V is TRBV3-1 and J is TRBJ2-7, with D unclear. This CDR3 contains 15 residues. Germline lookup yields CDR1 LGHDT and CDR2 YNNKEL (reference sequence). V lost 5 bases and J 4 bases, leaving 18 bases between the germline ends. This CDR3 is CASSTRLGWVYEQYF. CDR3 coding DNA: TGTGCCAGCAGCACGAGACTCGGTTGGGTGTACGAGCAGTACTTC.

V usage is TRBV29-1 and J usage is TRBJ2-1; 7 nucleotides agree with TRBD2. This CDR3 region has 15 residues. Looked up from germline, CDR1 is SQVTM and CDR2 is ANQGSEA. The V and J ends lost 3 bases and 4 bases, in that order; junction bases with no gene match: 9. The CDR3 loop is CSVEGRGDAYNEQFF. In nucleotides, the CDR3 is TGCAGCGTTGAGGGACGGGGGGACGCATACAATGAGCAGTTCTTC.

This clonotype turned up a few times. The chain links TRBV5-1 to TRBJ2-3, with 7 nucleotides matching TRBD1. V dropped 0 bases and J dropped 0; count of bases not matched to a gene: 7. There are 17 residues in the CDR3. Germline V lookup: CDR1 SGHRS, CDR2 YFSETQ. CDR3 region: CASSLGCTGASTDTQYF. In nucleotides, the CDR3 is TGCGCCAGCAGCTTGGGGTGCACAGGGGCTAGCACAGATACGCAGTATTTT. Combining the CDR3 with reference TRBV5-1 and TRBJ2-3 gives the whole variable domain KAGVTQTPRYLIKTRGQQVTLSCSPISGHRSVSWYQQTPGQGLQFLFEYFSETQRNKGNFPGRFSGRQFSNSRSEMNVSTLELGDSALYLCASSLGCTGASTDTQYFGPGTRLTVL.

V usage is TRBV4-1 and J usage is TRBJ2-5, with 7 bases matching TRBD1. The CDR3 consists of 17 residues. Germline values: CDR1 MGHRA, CDR2 YSYEKL. Trimming cost V 3 bases and J 7 bases; bases outside gene matches: 17. The CDR3, as DNA: TGCGCCAGCAGCCAGGATCCCTCACCGACAGGGCTGGGGACCCAGTACTTC. It codes for CASSQDPSPTGLGTQYF.

At least ten counts were recorded for this clonotype. The J gene is TRBJ2-7, the V gene TRBV6-6; D perhaps matches TRBD2 (5 bases). The CDR3 is 16 amino acids. The germline gives CDR1 MNHNY, CDR2 SVGAGI (reference sequence). The germline V and J ends were trimmed by 7 bases and 0 bases, with 19 bases remaining between them. The CDR3 bases are TGTGCCAGCACGGATTCCAGTAGCGTACCCTCCTACGAGCAGTACTTC. It is translated as CASTDSSSVPSYEQYF.

Notes on this clonotype: At one boundary the junction diverges from the germline segment, which might be a read error. The CDR3 region is CASSQDDRRGTGAFF. The CDR3 nucleotides are TGCGCCAGCAGCCAAGATGACAGGCGGGGCACTGGAGCTTTCTTT. This chain connects TRBV4-3 to TRBJ1-1, with D tentatively TRBD1 (6 bases). Germline V CDR1 and CDR2: LGHNA, YSLEER. The CDR3 contains 15 residues.

This clonotype was detected ten times or more. V gene TRBV12-5 combines with J gene TRBJ2-7, with no clear D. Trimming cost V 1 base and J 4 bases, with 11 bases left between them. In germline, CDR1 is LGHNT, CDR2 FRNRAP. The CDR3 runs 14 residues. CDR3 sequence reads: CASGLGPADYEQYF. In nucleotides, the CDR3 is TGTGCTAGTGGTTTGGGGCCGGCAGATTACGAGCAGTACTTC. Variable domain in full (rest from reference TRBV12-5 and TRBJ2-7): DARVTQTPRHKVTEMGQEVTMRCQPILGHNTVFWYRQTMMQGLELLAYFRNRAPLDDSGMPKDRFSAEMPDATLATLKIQPSEPRDSAVYFCASGLGPADYEQYFGPGTRLTVT.

This clonotype was seen many times. The gene calls are TRBV29-1 and TRBJ2-1, with TRBD2 matching 8 bases. The CDR3 covers 14 residues. CDR1 and CDR2 (germline): SQVTM, ANQGSEA. V was clipped by 3 bases and J by 5 bases; unmatched bases: 6. The CDR3 coding sequence is TGCAGCGTTGAGGGGCGGGGGGAAAACAATGAGCAGTTCTTC. Its protein product is CSVEGRGENNEQFF.

The chain combines TRBV29-1 with TRBJ2-1; 7 bases are shared with TRBD1. Germline V gene sequence: CDR1 SQVTM, CDR2 ANQGSEA. CDR3 size: 18 residues. The J segment lost 4 bases and the V segment lost 7 bases, leaving 22 bases of the junction unmatched. The CDR3 spells CSAKADRQFAGVYNEQFF. In nucleotides, the CDR3 is TGCAGCGCGAAGGCGGACAGGCAGTTCGCGGGCGTGTACAATGAGCAGTTCTTC.

This clonotype was observed a few times. V usage is TRBV7-3 and J usage is TRBJ2-3; perhaps TRBD1 as D (6 bases). The length of the CDR3 is 15 residues. In germline, CDR1 is SGHTA, CDR2 FQGTGA. V was cut by 5 bases and J by 0 bases, with 12 bases left in between. The CDR3 DNA reads TGTGCCAGCAGCACCCAGACAGGCAGCACAGATACGCAGTATTTT. This codes for CASSTQTGSTDTQYF. Supplemented by reference TRBV7-3 and TRBJ2-3, the full variable domain reads GAGVSQTPSNKVTEKGKYVELRCDPISGHTALYWYRQSLGQGPEFLIYFQGTGAADDSGLPNDRFFAVRPEGSVSTLKIQRTERGDSAVYLCASSTQTGSTDTQYFGPGTRLTVL.

This clonotype was recorded a few times. The genes are TRBV4-1 and TRBJ1-3, with TRBD1 matching 10 bases. The ends lost 1 base at V and 4 bases at J; junction bases unmatched: 7. Germline V gene lookup returns CDR1 MGHRA and CDR2 YSYEKL. The CDR3 totals 17 residues. Here the CDR3 DNA reads TGCGCCAGCAGCCAAGCCCAGACAGGGGGCTGGGGAAACACCATATATTTT. It yields the protein CASSQAQTGGWGNTIYF.

Of note for this clonotype: This sequence may be a read error, since a much larger clone differs from it by one base. This chain connects TRBV7-6 to TRBJ2-7; a possible D gene is TRBD1 (5 bases). Germline V gene lookup returns CDR1 SGHVS and CDR2 FNYEAQ. This CDR3 contains 15 residues. The V end lost 3 bases, the J end lost 1 base, and 13 bases lay between the germline ends. CDR3 nucleotides: TGTGCCAGCAGCTTGTATATGACAGAGTCCTACGAGCAGTACGTC. Encoded protein: CASSLYMTESYEQYV.

This clonotype was found a few times. V and J are TRBV12-3 or TRBV12-4 and TRBJ2-4, with TRBD2 identical over 12 bases. The ends lost 5 bases at V and 13 bases at J; junction bases unmatched: 12. This CDR3 comprises 15 residues. This CDR3 is CASSPHSSGREEQYF. The CDR3 DNA sequence: TGTGCCAGCAGTCCCCATTCTAGCGGGAGGGAAGAGCAGTACTTC.

A few counts support this clonotype. This chain connects TRBV7-2 to TRBJ2-5, with 9 bases fitting TRBD2. V dropped 4 bases and J dropped 6; count of bases not matched to a gene: 9. This CDR3 contains 15 residues. The germline V gene has CDR1 SGHTA and CDR2 FQGNSA. The CDR3 nucleotides read TGTGCCAGCAGCTCCAGGGGCGGGGGGGCCCAGACCCAGTACTTC. Residues: CASSSRGGGAQTQYF. Supplemented by reference TRBV7-2 and TRBJ2-5, the full variable domain reads GAGVSQSPSNKVTEKGKDVELRCDPISGHTALYWYRQSLGQGLEFLIYFQGNSAPDKSGLPSDRFSAERTGGSVSTLTIQRTQQEDSAVYLCASSSRGGGAQTQYFGPGTRLLVL.

In its sample, this clonotype was seen a few times. This chain links TRBV30 with TRBJ2-3, with D possibly matching TRBD1 (5 bases). V lost 1 base and J lost 4, with 12 bases in between. The germline gives CDR1 GTSNPN, CDR2 SVGIG (reference sequence). The CDR3 totals 14 residues. This CDR3 is CAWSGQGGSDTQYF. In nucleotides, the CDR3 is TGTGCCTGGAGTGGTCAGGGCGGATCAGATACGCAGTATTTT.

The chain combines TRBV10-3 with TRBJ2-1; no clear D. V was pared by 6 bases and J by 10 bases, with 10 bases between. Germline CDR1 is ENHRY and CDR2 is SYGVKD. The CDR3 loop spans 11 amino acids. The CDR3 coding sequence is TGTGCCATCAGGATAGGATACGAGCAGTTCTTC. Its protein product is CAIRIGYEQFF.

The J gene is TRBJ2-5, the V gene TRBV29-1; tentatively, D is TRBD1 or TRBD2 (6 bases each). The germline V gene encodes CDR1 SQVTM and CDR2 ANQGSEA. CDR3 size: 13 residues. V was shortened by 6 bases and J by 1 base, with 12 bases between the two germline ends. CDR3 amino acids: CSVGGRAQETQYF. The CDR3 DNA reads as TGCAGCGTGGGGGGCAGGGCCCAAGAGACCCAGTACTTC. The full variable domain, completed using reference TRBV29-1 and TRBJ2-5, is SAVISQKPSRDICQRGTSLTIQCQVDSQVTMMFWYRQQPGQSLTLIATANQGSEATYESGFVIDKFPISRPNLTFSTLTVSNMSPEDSSIYLCSVGGRAQETQYFGPGTRLLVL.

The chain carries TRBV5-4 and TRBJ2-5; TRBD2 agrees at 9 bases. The DNA end is more similar to TRBJ2-7, so the J call may be wrong. The CDR3 sequence is 14 residues long. Germline assignment: CDR1 SGHNT and CDR2 YYREEE (reference sequence). For the CDR3, the DNA is TGTGCCAGCAGCCCCATAGCGGGAGACCACGAGCAGTACTTC. Protein: CASSPIAGDHEQYF.

V is TRBV7-9 and J is TRBJ2-7, with 9 bases fitting TRBD1. This CDR3 comprises 16 residues. Trimming cost V 6 bases and J 3 bases; bases outside gene matches: 12. The germline V gene encodes CDR1 SEHNR and CDR2 FQNEAQ (reference sequence). CDR3 residues: CASRKTGTGMFYEQYF. CDR3 bases: TGTGCCAGCAGAAAAACCGGGACAGGGATGTTCTACGAGCAGTACTTC.

This clonotype was found many times. V gene TRBV6-2 or TRBV6-3 combines with J gene TRBJ2-5, with D uncertain. The germline gives CDR1 MNHEY, CDR2 SVGEGT. CDR3 length: 11 residues. The germline V and J ends were trimmed by 4 bases and 9 bases, with 9 bases remaining between them. DNA for the CDR3: TGTGCCAGCAGTTCGTCTGGGGCCCAGTACTTC. Encoded protein: CASSSSGAQYF.

The chain is built from TRBV25-1 and TRBJ2-2; D is ambiguous. The V gene's germline CDR1 is MGHDK and CDR2 SYGVNS. This CDR3 comprises 16 residues. The V end was cut by 3 bases, the J end by 0 bases, with 11 bases between. The CDR3 sequence: CASSEMTNPNTGELFF. The CDR3 nucleotides read TGTGCCAGCAGTGAGATGACAAACCCGAACACCGGGGAGCTGTTTTTT.

This clonotype showed up many times. The chain carries TRBV5-5 and TRBJ2-1; D tentatively reads TRBD1 or TRBD2 (6 bases each). Germline V CDR1 and CDR2: SGHKS, YYEKEE (reference sequence). The CDR3 has 13 amino acids. V was clipped by 8 bases and J by 6 bases, with 15 bases between them. The CDR3 DNA sequence: TGTGCCAGGGGGGGCGGCTTTCTCAATGAGCAGTTCTTC. It codes for CARGGGFLNEQFF.

This clonotype turned up a few times. The rearrangement joins TRBV5-1 to TRBJ2-6; a weak D match, TRBD2 (5 bases). The V and J ends lost 2 bases and 0 bases respectively, with 24 bases between them. This CDR3 has 21 residues. Germline V gene data show CDR1 as SGHRS and CDR2 as YFSETQ. The DNA of the CDR3 is TGCGCCAGCAGCTTACGAGGGAGCCCTCTTCCCCCCAACTCTGGGGCCAACGTCCTGACTTTC. Protein: CASSLRGSPLPPNSGANVLTF.

The chain combines TRBV29-1 with TRBJ1-4; the D is unclear. The CDR3 is made up of 13 amino acids. Germline assignment: CDR1 SQVTM and CDR2 ANQGSEA. V dropped 6 bases and J dropped 3 bases, with 11 bases sitting between them. The CDR3 nucleotides are TGCAGCGTATCAGAAGGAGCTAATGAAAAACTGTTTTTT. Translated: CSVSEGANEKLFF. The variable domain in full, completed from reference TRBV29-1 and TRBJ1-4, reads SAVISQKPSRDICQRGTSLTIQCQVDSQVTMMFWYRQQPGQSLTLIATANQGSEATYESGFVIDKFPISRPNLTFSTLTVSNMSPEDSSIYLCSVSEGANEKLFFGSGTQLSVL.